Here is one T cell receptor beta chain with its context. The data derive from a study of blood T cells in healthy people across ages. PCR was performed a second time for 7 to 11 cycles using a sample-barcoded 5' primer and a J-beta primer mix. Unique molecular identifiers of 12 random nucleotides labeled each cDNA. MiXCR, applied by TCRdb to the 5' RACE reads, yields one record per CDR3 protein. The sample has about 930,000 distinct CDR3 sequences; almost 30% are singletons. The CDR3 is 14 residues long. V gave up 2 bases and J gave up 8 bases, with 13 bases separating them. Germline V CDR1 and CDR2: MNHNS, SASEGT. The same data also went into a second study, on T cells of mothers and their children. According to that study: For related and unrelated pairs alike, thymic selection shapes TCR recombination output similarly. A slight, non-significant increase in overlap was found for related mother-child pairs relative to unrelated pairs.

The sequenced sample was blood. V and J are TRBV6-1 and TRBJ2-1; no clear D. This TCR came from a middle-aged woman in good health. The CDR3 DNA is TGTGCCAGCAGTGAACAGGATTCAAGCTATGAGCAGTTCTTC. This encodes CASSEQDSSYEQFF.